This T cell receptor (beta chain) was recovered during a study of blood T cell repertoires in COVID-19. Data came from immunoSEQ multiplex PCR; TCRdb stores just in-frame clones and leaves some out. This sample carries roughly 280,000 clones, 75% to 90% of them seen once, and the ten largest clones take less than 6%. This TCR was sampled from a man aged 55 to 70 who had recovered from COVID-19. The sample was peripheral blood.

In nucleotides, the CDR3 is TGTGCCACCAGCAGTCCAGTCCCTGGGGCCAACGTCCTGACTTTC. Its protein is CATSSPVPGANVLTF. This chain uses TRBV15 with TRBJ2-6; D gene ambiguous. This CDR3 spans 15 amino acids. V was shortened by 3 bases and J by 2 bases, with 8 bases between the two germline ends. Germline V CDR1 and CDR2: LNHNV, YYDKDF (reference sequence).